This T cell receptor (beta chain) was recovered during a study of Tregs in tolerant kidney transplant recipients. Study-wide findings and caveats: Tregs expanded with activated donor B cells seemed most donor-specific.

The table lists this clone with a count of one. Its antigen is still unknown. Here immunoSEQ multiplex PCR was the method, and the copy in TCRdb shows in-frame clones only, minus some. The sample consists of approximately 65,000 clones, less than 90% of them appearing once. The CDR3 is 12 residues long. Between the trimmed V and J ends, which lost 7 bases and 10 bases, there was a span of 14 bases. Germline values: CDR1 SNHLY, CDR2 FYNNEI. This receptor was identified in a human donor in good health. V is TRBV2 and J is TRBJ2-1; no clear D gene. The sequenced material came from CD4+ T cells from blood. This chain's CDR3 is CASMQLRGEQFF. Here the CDR3 DNA reads TGTGCCAGCATGCAGCTCCGTGGAGAGCAGTTCTTC.